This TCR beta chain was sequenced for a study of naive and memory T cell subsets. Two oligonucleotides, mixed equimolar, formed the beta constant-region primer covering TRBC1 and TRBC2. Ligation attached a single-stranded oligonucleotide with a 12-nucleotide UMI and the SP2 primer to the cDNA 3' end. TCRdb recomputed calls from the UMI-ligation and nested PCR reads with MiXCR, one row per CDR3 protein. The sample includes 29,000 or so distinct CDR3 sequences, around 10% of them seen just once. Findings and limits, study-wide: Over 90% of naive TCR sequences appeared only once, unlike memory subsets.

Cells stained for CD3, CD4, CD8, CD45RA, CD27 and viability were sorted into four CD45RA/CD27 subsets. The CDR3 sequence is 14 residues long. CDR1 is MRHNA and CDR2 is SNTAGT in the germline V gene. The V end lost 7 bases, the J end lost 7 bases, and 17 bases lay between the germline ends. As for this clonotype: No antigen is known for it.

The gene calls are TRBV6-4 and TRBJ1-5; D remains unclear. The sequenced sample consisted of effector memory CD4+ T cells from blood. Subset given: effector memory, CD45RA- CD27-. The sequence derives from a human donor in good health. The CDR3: CASTPRRGIQPQHF. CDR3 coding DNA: TGTGCCAGCACCCCTAGGCGTGGAATACAGCCCCAGCATTTT.